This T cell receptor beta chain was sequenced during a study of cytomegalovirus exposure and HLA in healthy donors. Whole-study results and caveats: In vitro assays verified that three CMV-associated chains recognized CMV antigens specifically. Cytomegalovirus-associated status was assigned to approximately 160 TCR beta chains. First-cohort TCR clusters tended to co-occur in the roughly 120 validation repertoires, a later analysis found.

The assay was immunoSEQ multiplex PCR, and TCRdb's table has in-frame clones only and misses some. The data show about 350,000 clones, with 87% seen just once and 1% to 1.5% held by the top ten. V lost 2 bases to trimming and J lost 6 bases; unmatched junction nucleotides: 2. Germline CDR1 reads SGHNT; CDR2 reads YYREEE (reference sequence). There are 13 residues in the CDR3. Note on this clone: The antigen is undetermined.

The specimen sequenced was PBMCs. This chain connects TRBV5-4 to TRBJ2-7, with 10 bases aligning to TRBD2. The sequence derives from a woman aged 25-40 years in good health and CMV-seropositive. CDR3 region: CASSLRLAGEQYF. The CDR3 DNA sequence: TGTGCCAGCAGCTTAAGACTAGCGGGCGAGCAGTACTTC.